The next 14 T cell receptor beta chains were all read from a single sample in a study of blood T cell repertoires in COVID-19. Sequencing was performed with immunoSEQ multiplex PCR; in TCRdb, only in-frame clones are kept and a portion is missing. The sample has over 150,000 clones, roughly 85% seen once. Sequenced input: PBMCs or T cells enriched from blood (not recorded which). The receptor set was obtained from a woman aged 70 to 79 in a cohort exposed to, infected with or recovered from COVID-19 (not recorded which).

The rearrangement joins TRBV5-1 to TRBJ2-2; D remains unclear. Trimming cost V 5 bases and J 4 bases, with 9 bases left between them. The germline V gene encodes CDR1 SGHRS and CDR2 YFSETQ. The CDR3 is 13 residues long. The CDR3, as DNA: TGCGCCAGCAGTCTTGAGTCCACCGGGGAGCTGTTTTTT. Its protein is CASSLESTGELFF.

The rearrangement links TRBV7-9 to TRBJ2-3; 9 nucleotides agree with TRBD2. This CDR3 has 15 residues. Germline V gives CDR1 SEHNR, CDR2 FQNEAQ (reference sequence). Trimming took 1 base from V and 5 from J; bases not matched to a gene: 4. CDR3 protein: CASSLGLAGRDTQYF. As DNA, the CDR3 is TGTGCCAGCAGCTTAGGGCTAGCGGGAAGAGATACGCAGTATTTT.

V and J are TRBV27 and TRBJ1-2; a weak D match, TRBD1 (6 bases). The CDR3 has 12 amino acids. The germline V gene has CDR1 MNHEY and CDR2 SMNVEV (reference sequence). Trimming cost V 6 bases and J 5 bases, with 10 bases left between them. This CDR3 is CASRDRQYGYTF. In DNA, the CDR3 is TGTGCCAGCAGGGACAGACAATATGGCTACACCTTC.

CDR3 bases: TGTGCCAGCAGCGTAGCGGCGGCAGAGAACTCTGGAAACACCATATATTTT. Its protein product is CASSVAAAENSGNTIYF. This chain joins TRBV9 and TRBJ1-3; D unresolved. Germline V gives CDR1 SGDLS, CDR2 YYNGEE. The germline V and J ends were trimmed by 0 bases and 0 bases, with 13 bases remaining between them. The CDR3 spans 17 residues.

The chain uses TRBV5-6 and TRBJ2-7; 15 bases align to TRBD2. The germline V gene has CDR1 SGHDT and CDR2 YYEEEE. This CDR3 region has 16 residues. The V segment lost 4 bases and the J segment 2 bases; nucleotides outside the gene matches: 4. In DNA, the CDR3 is TGTGCCAGCAGCGCAGGACTAGCGGGAGGGACCTACGAGCAGTACTTC. It encodes CASSAGLAGGTYEQYF.

The chain has TRBV12-5 and TRBJ1-4; 7 bases align to TRBD1. Trimming cost V 0 bases and J 4 bases; bases outside gene matches: 11. The CDR3 has 18 amino acids. CDR1 is LGHNT and CDR2 is FRNRAP in the germline V gene. The CDR3 spells CASGLVYRPAGGNEKLFF. Here the CDR3 DNA reads TGTGCTAGTGGTTTGGTATACCGGCCGGCAGGGGGTAATGAAAAACTGTTTTTT.

V and J are TRBV18 and TRBJ1-5, with TRBD1 matching 9 bases. After removal of 4 bases from V and 6 bases from J, the junction contained 1 base not matched to a gene. The CDR3 has 13 amino acids. The germline V gene encodes CDR1 KGHSH and CDR2 LQKENI. CDR3 in amino acids: CASSLDRGQPQHF. CDR3 nucleotides: TGTGCCAGCTCACTGGACAGGGGTCAGCCCCAGCATTTT. The complete variable domain, with remaining parts taken from reference TRBV18 and TRBJ1-5, reads NAGVMQNPRHLVRRRGQEARLRCSPMKGHSHVYWYRQLPEEGLKFMVYLQKENIIDESGMPKERFSAEFPKEGPSILRIQQVVRGDSAAYFCASSLDRGQPQHFGDGTRLSIL.

In this sample, this clone turned up a few times. V is TRBV12-5 and J is TRBJ2-3, with TRBD2 identical over 13 bases. The trim removed 2 bases at V and 3 bases at J, leaving 8 bases unmatched. Germline V gives CDR1 LGHNT, CDR2 FRNRAP. The CDR3 extends over 18 amino acids. CDR3 sequence: CASGLPLGLAGKTDTQYF. The CDR3 bases are TGTGCTAGTGGTTTGCCCTTGGGACTAGCGGGGAAGACAGATACGCAGTATTTT. Full variable domain (remainder filled in from reference TRBV12-5 and TRBJ2-3): DARVTQTPRHKVTEMGQEVTMRCQPILGHNTVFWYRQTMMQGLELLAYFRNRAPLDDSGMPKDRFSAEMPDATLATLKIQPSEPRDSAVYFCASGLPLGLAGKTDTQYFGPGTRLTVL.

This rearrangement joins TRBV9 to TRBJ1-1, with 7 nucleotides matching TRBD1. The V gene's germline CDR1 is SGDLS and CDR2 YYNGEE. This CDR3 is built from 15 residues. The J segment lost 3 bases and the V segment lost 2 bases, leaving 7 bases of the junction unmatched. The CDR3: CASSVSRDRHTEAFF. CDR3 nucleotides: TGTGCCAGCAGCGTTTCCCGGGACAGACACACTGAAGCTTTCTTT.

The chain uses TRBV5-1 and TRBJ1-2; possible D gene TRBD1, 6 bases. V gave up 3 bases and J gave up 0 bases, with 12 bases separating them. Germline V CDR1 and CDR2: SGHRS, YFSETQ. The CDR3 is made up of 15 amino acids. CDR3 loop: CASSSQGYSNYGYTF. Written as DNA, the CDR3 is TGCGCCAGCAGCTCACAGGGCTATTCTAACTATGGCTACACCTTC.

This rearrangement joins TRBV11-2 to TRBJ2-1, with 10 bases lining up with TRBD1. The V gene end was trimmed by 4 bases and the J gene end by 9 bases; junction bases not matched to a gene: 3. Germline assignment: CDR1 SGHAT and CDR2 FQNNGV. CDR3 length: 13 residues. Written as DNA, the CDR3 is TGTGCCAGCAGCTCGGACAGGGGGAGTGAGCAGTTCTTC. Translation: CASSSDRGSEQFF.

V is TRBV5-5 and J is TRBJ2-7; TRBD1 is a possible D gene (5 bases). Germline V CDR1 and CDR2: SGHKS, YYEKEE (reference sequence). Trimming removed 0 bases from V and 5 bases from J, with 12 bases in between. This CDR3 is 14 amino acids long. CDR3 residues: CASSLGGAGNEQYF. The CDR3 nucleotides are TGTGCCAGCAGCTTGGGGGGCGCAGGTAACGAGCAGTACTTC.

This clone appeared once. The chain links TRBV29-1 to TRBJ2-7; D is perhaps TRBD2 (6 bases). The CDR3 has 12 amino acids. In germline, CDR1 is SQVTM, CDR2 ANQGSEA. V dropped 7 bases and J dropped 7 bases, with 17 bases sitting between them. The DNA of the CDR3 is TGCAGCGCCTCAAAAACCGGAGGGGAGCAGTACTTC. Protein: CSASKTGGEQYF.

This clone was seen repeatedly, ten times or more. The J gene is TRBJ1-6, the V gene TRBV5-6; D call uncertain. CDR3 length equals 13 residues. Trimming cost V 4 bases and J 3 bases, with 5 bases left between them. Germline CDR1 and CDR2: SGHDT and YYEEEE. CDR3: CASSPFYNSPLHF. CDR3 DNA: TGTGCCAGCAGCCCCTTCTATAATTCACCCCTCCACTTT. The whole variable domain, filled in from reference TRBV5-6 and TRBJ1-6, reads DAGVTQSPTHLIKTRGQQVTLRCSPKSGHDTVSWYQQALGQGPQFIFQYYEEEERQRGNFPDRFSGHQFPNYSSELNVNALLLGDSALYLCASSPFYNSPLHFGNGTRLTVT.